The present entry profiles one TCR beta chain with its context. Its antigen is still unknown. The data derive from a study of pediatric ulcerative colitis. Study-level results: All ulcerative colitis patients, but no controls, carried two rectal clonotypes. Clonal expansions reduced rectal repertoire diversity in acute severe colitis.

The data were produced by immunoSEQ multiplex PCR, yet TCRdb's version contains in-frame clones alone and is incomplete. The sample yields around 61,000 clones, 70% to 90% seen once. Germline V gene lookup returns CDR1 SEHNR and CDR2 FQNEAQ (reference sequence). This CDR3 has 15 amino acids. V shed 6 bases, J shed 2 bases, and the junction held 8 bases outside the gene matches. Specimen: blood. The origin of this receptor is a boy younger than 18 with severe ulcerative colitis. The chain combines TRBV7-9 with TRBJ2-3, with TRBD2 matching over 7 bases. CDR3 bases: TGTGCCAGCAGTACTAGCGACCCCTACACAGATACGCAGTATTTT. Protein: CASSTSDPYTDTQYF.